This paragraph reports one T cell receptor beta chain. Here immunoSEQ multiplex PCR was the method, and the copy in TCRdb shows in-frame clones only, minus some. Among around 100,000 clones listed, more than 90% were seen once. This sample was taken from a study of control samples from healthy donors and cancer patients. Sequenced sample: blood. The receptor was derived from a human donor in good health. The donor label of this sample is uncertain.

The CDR3 protein is CASSIGAMNTEAFF. Written as DNA, the CDR3 is TGTGCCAGTAGTATCGGGGCCATGAACACTGAAGCTTTCTTT. The genes are TRBV19 and TRBJ1-1, with D possibly being TRBD1 (5 bases). Germline-derived CDR1 and CDR2 are LNHDA and SQIVND (reference sequence). This CDR3 region has 14 residues. V was shortened by 3 bases and J by 0 bases, with 8 bases between the two germline ends.